The 18 T cell receptor delta chains presented below share a single source sample, sequenced in a study of gamma-delta chains in newborns, infants, children. TCRdb re-called the reads using CATT. The sample has over a thousand delta-chain clones, roughly 7.1% seen once. The sequenced material came from blood. Receptors originate from a child who was a newborn, infant or young child, either healthy, febrile or measles-vaccinated (not recorded which).

This clone came up a few times. A single base is all that separates this from a far larger clone, so a read error is likely. This chain links TRDV2 with TRDJ3; the match to TRDD3 covers 11 bases. V dropped 3 bases and J dropped 2; count of bases not matched to a gene: 5. This CDR3 contains 18 residues. Per the germline V gene, CDR1 is GEAIGNYY and CDR2 is EKD. The CDR3 bases are TGTGCCTGTGACGCCGTACTGGGGGATACCTGGGACACCCGACAGATGTTTTTC. It encodes CACDAVLGDTWDTRQMFF.

Concerning this clone itself: A read error may be the cause here, since a much bigger clone is one base away. In the same sample, other DNA sequences code for this CDR3. This chain connects TRDV2 to TRDJ3; 11 nucleotides align to TRDD3. Germline V gives CDR1 GEAIGNYY, CDR2 EKD. This CDR3 is 18 amino acids long. V shed 4 bases and J 0 bases; nucleotides not matched to a gene: 4. The CDR3 DNA follows: TGTGCCTGTGATAGTACTGGGGGATACTCCTGGGACACCCGACAGATGTTTTTC. Its translation is CACDSTGGYSWDTRQMFF.

A remark on this clone: This could be a read error, since a much larger clone is one nucleotide away. At the DNA level, this CDR3 is encoded by other sequences in the same sample as well. V usage is TRDV2 and J usage is TRDJ2; maybe TRDD3 (6 bases). The V and J ends lost 0 bases and 3 bases respectively, with 19 bases between them. The length of the CDR3 is 18 residues. The V gene's germline CDR1 is GEAIGNYY and CDR2 EKD. CDR3 amino acids: CACDTVGGPPKLTAQLFF. Here the CDR3 DNA reads TGTGCCTGTGACACCGTGGGGGGCCCCCCGAAGCTGACAGCACAACTCTTCTTT.

Remarks on this clone: A read error may account for a junction end that differs from germline. Other DNA sequences in this specimen translate into the identical CDR3. The chain carries TRDV1 and TRDJ1, with a weak D call TRDD3 (8 bases). Germline V lookup: CDR1 TSWWSYY, CDR2 QGS. The CDR3 consists of 19 residues. This CDR3 reads CALGDPIPTLGEYTDKLIF. CDR3 DNA: TGTGCTCTTGGGGACCCTATTCCTACTCTGGGGGAGTACACTGATAAACTCATCTTT.

About this clone: Possible read error: a much larger clone is one base away. The J segment is TRDJ3; no V gene was assigned; the tabulated D call, TRDD3, remains unverified against the DNA. This CDR3 contains 19 residues. CDR3 nucleotides: TGTGCCTGTGCCACCGTAAACTGGGGGATTTCCTGGGACACCCGACAGATGTTTTTC. Protein sequence: CACATVNWGISWDTRQMFF.

Points on this clone: With a much larger clone just one base away, this may be a read error. The sample has other DNA sequences that encode this CDR3 too. The V and J genes are TRDV2 and TRDJ3; D is unresolved. CDR1 is GEAIGNYY, CDR2 EKD, per germline. CDR3 size: 18 residues. The CDR3 DNA is TGTGCCTGCGACACCGTAGTGGCAAGCTCCTGGGACACCCGACAGATGTTTTTC. Translated, it gives CACDTVVASSWDTRQMFF.

This clone was picked up a small number of times. V usage is TRDV2 and J usage is TRDJ3; 11 positions match TRDD3. This CDR3 has 22 residues. After removal of 3 bases from V and 2 bases from J, the junction contained 17 bases not matched to a gene. Germline V gene sequence: CDR1 GEAIGNYY, CDR2 EKD. CDR3 nucleotides: TGTGCCTGTGACGCCGGGAGGAATTACTGGGGGATAGTACCCTGGGACACCCGACAGATGTTTTTC. Residues: CACDAGRNYWGIVPWDTRQMFF.

In its sample, this clone was seen a few times. This is likely an artifact of a read error, given a far larger clone one base away. Distinct nucleotide sequences in the sample also encode this CDR3. As DNA, the CDR3 is TGTGCCTGTGACACGCTAGGGGATACAGCACAACTCTTCTTT. It is translated as CACDTLGDTAQLFF. The V and J genes are TRDV2 and TRDJ2; weak D call: TRDD3 (6 bases). Germline loops: CDR1 GEAIGNYY, CDR2 EKD. This CDR3 is built from 14 residues. V was clipped by 1 base and J by 5 bases, with 10 bases between them.

Worth noting for this clone: This likely stems from a read error, as it lies one base from a far larger clone. This sequence joins TRDV2 and TRDJ3; 10 bases fit TRDD3. The V gene's germline CDR1 is GEAIGNYY and CDR2 EKD. Trimming at V came to 3 bases and at J to 0 bases, leaving 4 bases not matched to a gene. This CDR3 comprises 18 residues. The CDR3 nucleotides read TGTGCCTGTGACGCCGCTGGGGGATACTCCTGGGACACCCGACAGATGTTTTTC. Residues: CACDAAGGYSWDTRQMFF.

A few counts support this clone. For this DNA, TCRdb reports the protein of a much larger clone, which diverges at residue 7, most likely from a read error; the protein presented here is translated directly from the DNA. This chain uses TRDV2 with TRDJ2, with D possibly being TRDD3 (5 bases). Germline V lookup: CDR1 GEAIGNYY, CDR2 EKD. Trimming took 1 base from V and 5 from J, leaving 10 bases between them. The length of the CDR3 is 14 residues. Written as DNA, the CDR3 is TGTGCCTGTGACACGCTGAGGGATACAGCACAACTCTTCTTT. The encoded protein is CACDTLRDTAQLFF.

By frequency in the sample, this clone is large. The chain couples TRDV2 to TRDJ3; 13 bases match TRDD3. Germline-derived CDR1 and CDR2 are GEAIGNYY and EKD. This CDR3 has 19 amino acids. V shed 0 bases and J 3 bases; nucleotides not matched to a gene: 4. The CDR3 DNA follows: TGTGCCTGTGACACCGTACTGGGGGATACGCGCTGGGACACCCGACAGATGTTTTTC. Amino acid sequence: CACDTVLGDTRWDTRQMFF.

Turning to this clone: The likely explanation is a read error, given a far larger clone one base away. The chain links TRDV2 to TRDJ1; TRDD3 aligns across 13 bases. Germline V CDR1 and CDR2: GEAIGNYY, EKD. This CDR3 is built from 18 residues. CDR3 coding DNA: TGTGCCTGTGACAAGCTTGTACTGGGGGATACGCCGACCGATGAACTCATCTTT. It is translated as CACDKLVLGDTPTDELIF.

This clone was found a few times. V is TRDV2 and J is TRDJ3; 10 bases fit TRDD3. V lost 1 base and J lost 3; bases outside the gene matches: 5. Germline V lookup: CDR1 GEAIGNYY, CDR2 EKD. This CDR3 is built from 18 residues. The CDR3 sequence: CACDTVGDTSWDTRQMFF. For the CDR3, the DNA is TGTGCCTGTGACACGGTGGGGGATACAAGCTGGGACACCCGACAGATGTTTTTC.

In its sample, this clone was seen a few times. A far larger clone is just one base off, so this is likely a read error. Other DNA sequences within the sample encode an identical CDR3. The chain employs TRDV2 and TRDJ3; D not resolved. Germline V gene lookup returns CDR1 GEAIGNYY and CDR2 EKD. The CDR3 extends over 18 amino acids. V gave up 1 base and J gave up 0 bases, with 12 bases separating them. The CDR3: CACDTPDSSSWDTRQMFF. The CDR3 nucleotides are TGTGCCTGTGACACACCGGATTCGAGCTCCTGGGACACCCGACAGATGTTTTTC.

This clone was detected a few times. The TCRdb protein, from a much larger clone, departs from this DNA's translation at residue 4, likely by read error; the protein shown derives from the DNA. The chain combines TRDV2 with TRDJ3, with 7 bases lining up with TRDD3. Germline V gives CDR1 GEAIGNYY, CDR2 EKD. The CDR3 is 17 amino acids. CDR3 in amino acids: CACGTVGDTWDTRQMFF. CDR3 coding DNA: TGTGCCTGTGGCACCGTTGGGGATACCTGGGACACCCGACAGATGTTTTTC.

This clone was seen only a few times. The CDR3 region has the DNA TGTGCAGCAAGCTTGTTCCCCGTACTGGGGGACACCGATAAACTCATCTTT. Protein product: CAASLFPVLGDTDKLIF. V is TRAV29/DV5 and J is TRDJ1, with 8 bases that match TRDD3. J gave up 0 bases and V 1 base, and 11 bases lay outside the gene matches. This CDR3 region has 17 residues. Germline values: CDR1 NSMFDY, CDR2 ISSIKDK.

A remark on this clone: A much larger clone lies a single base off, so this may be a read error. There is no V gene call, and the J gene is TRDJ1; the table gives TRDD3 as D, unverified against the DNA. This CDR3 comprises 20 residues. For the CDR3, the DNA is TGTGCCTGTGACCCCCTCCCCAGGGGACTGGGGGACCTTTACACCGATAAACTCATCTTT. Protein product: CACDPLPRGLGDLYTDKLIF.

This clone is termed large. The rearrangement joins TRDV2 to TRDJ3, with TRDD3 identical over 10 bases. The CDR3 extends over 19 amino acids. V shed 0 bases, J shed 0 bases, and the junction held 4 bases outside the gene matches. Looked up from germline, CDR1 is GEAIGNYY and CDR2 is EKD. The CDR3 DNA sequence: TGTGCCTGTGACACCGTACTGGGGGATCGCTCCTGGGACACCCGACAGATGTTTTTC. This codes for CACDTVLGDRSWDTRQMFF.